Shown below are 17 T cell receptor beta chains from a single sample sequenced in a study of cytomegalovirus exposure and HLA in healthy donors. The PCR ran on 60 Vbeta and 13 Jbeta primers. TCRdb keeps only in-frame clones here, not all; method: immunoSEQ multiplex PCR. The repertoire holds about 85,000 clones, with less than 75% as singletons. Sequenced: PBMCs. The origin of the receptors is a young man in good health and CMV-seronegative.

This clone was recorded a few times. The chain employs TRBV10-3 and TRBJ1-5; unclear D gene. Germline CDR1 is ENHRY and CDR2 is SYGVKD. This CDR3 contains 15 residues. V shed 0 bases and J shed 5 bases, with 11 bases lying between them. This CDR3 reads CAISESTRSDQPQHF. The CDR3 DNA is TGTGCCATCAGTGAGTCAACGAGGAGTGATCAGCCCCAGCATTTT.

The chain is built from TRBV7-6 and TRBJ1-5; D possibly corresponds to TRBD1 (6 bases). The CDR3 is made up of 17 amino acids. CDR1 is SGHVS, CDR2 FNYEAQ, per germline. The ends were cut back, 5 bases at V and 0 bases at J, with 17 bases in the middle. The CDR3 DNA reads TGTGCCAGCAGCCCCTACTTAGACAGGCTTAGCAATCAGCCCCAGCATTTT. Its protein product is CASSPYLDRLSNQPQHF.

V usage is TRBV27 and J usage is TRBJ1-5; D is undetermined. Looked up from germline, CDR1 is MNHEY and CDR2 is SMNVEV (reference sequence). This CDR3 spans 14 amino acids. Between the trimmed V and J ends, which lost 5 bases and 4 bases, there was a span of 12 bases. Here the CDR3 DNA reads TGTGCCAGCAGTATTGGGAGGGAAAATCAGCCCCAGCATTTT. Residues: CASSIGRENQPQHF.

The J gene is TRBJ1-2, the V gene TRBV30; 8 nucleotides align to TRBD1. The V and J ends lost 5 bases and 8 bases, in that order; junction bases with no gene match: 13. CDR1 and CDR2 from the germline V gene are GTSNPN and SVGIG (reference sequence). This CDR3 region has 14 residues. CDR3 loop: CAWGQGLGLRGYTF. The CDR3 nucleotides read TGTGCCTGGGGACAGGGTTTAGGCTTGCGGGGCTACACCTTC.

The V and J genes are TRBV27 and TRBJ2-6, with no clear D. The ends were cut back, 7 bases at V and 0 bases at J, with 7 bases in the middle. The germline V gene encodes CDR1 MNHEY and CDR2 SMNVEV (reference sequence). The CDR3 spans 14 residues. The DNA of the CDR3 is TGTGCCAGCACTGGCCGCTCTGGGGCCAACGTCCTGACTTTC. It encodes CASTGRSGANVLTF. Full variable domain (remainder filled in from reference TRBV27 and TRBJ2-6): EAQVTQNPRYLITVTGKKLTVTCSQNMNHEYMSWYRQDPGLGLRQIYYSMNVEVTDKGDVPEGYKVSRKEKRNFPLILESPSPNQTSLYFCASTGRSGANVLTFGAGSRLTVL.

The V and J genes are TRBV6-5 and TRBJ1-5, with D possibly TRBD1 on 5 matching bases. V was pared by 6 bases and J by 3 bases, with 12 bases between. The germline gives CDR1 MNHEY, CDR2 SVGAGI. CDR3 length equals 14 residues. CDR3 protein: CASSLGQYNQPQHF. CDR3 in DNA: TGTGCCAGCAGCCTGGGGCAATACAATCAGCCCCAGCATTTT.

The chain couples TRBV11-2 to TRBJ1-1, with unresolved D. The V and J ends lost 2 bases and 10 bases respectively, with 14 bases between them. Germline V gives CDR1 SGHAT, CDR2 FQNNGV. This CDR3 region has 13 residues. The CDR3 DNA reads TGTGCCAGCAGCTTAAATGAAAGGGCGGGAGCTTTCTTT. Its translation: CASSLNERAGAFF.

As concerns this clone: Mismatch with germline at one junction end may stem from a read error. V and J are TRBV28 and TRBJ2-1, with TRBD2 matching over 8 bases. The V gene's germline CDR1 is MDHEN and CDR2 SYDVKM. The CDR3 consists of 16 residues. The CDR3 DNA reads as TGTGCTAGCAGTTTAATATGGGCTAGCGGGCACAATGAGCAGTTCTTC. Translation: CASSLIWASGHNEQFF.

This chain joins TRBV10-3 and TRBJ2-1; perhaps TRBD2 as D (5 bases). CDR3 length: 12 amino acids. V was cut by 4 bases and J by 7 bases, with 8 bases left in between. Per germline, CDR1 ENHRY and CDR2 SYGVKD. CDR3 loop: CAISALANEQFF. The CDR3 bases are TGTGCCATCAGTGCCCTAGCAAATGAGCAGTTCTTC.

V and J are TRBV5-1 and TRBJ2-3; 9 nucleotides agree with TRBD2. The CDR3 spans 16 residues. The V gene's germline CDR1 is SGHRS and CDR2 YFSETQ. V lost 5 bases and J lost 3; bases outside the gene matches: 10. The CDR3 is CASRGGGGAGTDTQYF. In DNA form, the CDR3 reads TGCGCCAGCAGAGGCGGCGGGGGGGCCGGAACAGATACGCAGTATTTT.

This clone was detected only a few times. The chain employs TRBV4-2 and TRBJ1-1, with 7 bases identical to TRBD1. The CDR3 is 16 residues long. The J segment lost 0 bases and the V segment lost 0 bases, leaving 4 bases of the junction unmatched. The germline CDR1 and CDR2 sequences are LGHNA and YNFKEQ. The CDR3 nucleotides read TGTGCCAGCAGCCAAGAAGGCGGGACAGTGAACACTGAAGCTTTCTTT. It yields the protein CASSQEGGTVNTEAFF.

As concerns this clone: An end of the junction differs from the germline gene, which may be a read error. The chain links TRBV5-6 to TRBJ2-1; TRBD2 agrees at 8 bases. The CDR3 loop spans 15 amino acids. CDR1 is SGHDT and CDR2 is YYEEEE in the germline V gene. CDR3 protein: CPSRPGGESYNEQFF. The CDR3 coding sequence is TGTCCCAGCCGACCCGGGGGGGAATCCTACAATGAGCAGTTCTTC.

V gene TRBV30 combines with J gene TRBJ1-6; D perhaps matches TRBD1 (6 bases). The CDR3 totals 16 residues. Trimming took 2 bases from V and 3 from J, leaving 14 bases between them. Germline loops: CDR1 GTSNPN, CDR2 SVGIG (reference sequence). CDR3: CAWSLLGADYNSPLHF. CDR3 nucleotides: TGTGCCTGGAGTTTGCTGGGGGCAGACTATAATTCACCCCTCCACTTT.

The CDR3 DNA reads TGCGCCAGCAGCTTTGGGGACAGGGCCTATGGCTACACCTTC. Its protein is CASSFGDRAYGYTF. The V call is TRBV5-1, the J call TRBJ1-2; 9 nucleotides agree with TRBD1. There are 14 residues in the CDR3. The J segment lost 4 bases and the V segment lost 2 bases, leaving 3 bases of the junction unmatched. The germline CDR1 and CDR2 sequences are SGHRS and YFSETQ.

The chain has TRBV29-1 and TRBJ2-2, with D uncertain. The germline V gene has CDR1 SQVTM and CDR2 ANQGSEA. The CDR3 runs 15 residues. Trimming stripped 4 bases from V and 1 base from J, with 13 bases between. The CDR3 DNA is TGCAGCGTTGTACGAGGCGCCATGAACACCGGGGAGCTGTTTTTT. Its protein product is CSVVRGAMNTGELFF.

The rearrangement links TRBV5-1 to TRBJ2-3; D possibly corresponds to TRBD2 (7 bases). Germline loops: CDR1 SGHRS, CDR2 YFSETQ. The CDR3 consists of 16 residues. Trimming cost V 0 bases and J 3 bases, with 14 bases left between them. This CDR3 is CASSLDPRGGTDTQYF. The CDR3, as DNA: TGCGCCAGCAGCTTGGACCCCAGGGGAGGGACAGATACGCAGTATTTT.

This rearrangement joins TRBV9 to TRBJ1-5; the match to TRBD1 covers 7 bases. With V trimmed by 0 bases and J by 7 bases, 7 bases remained unmatched. Looked up from germline, CDR1 is SGDLS and CDR2 is YYNGEE. CDR3 length equals 15 residues. Written as DNA, the CDR3 is TGTGCCAGCAGCGTAGGTTTTCAGGGGGACCAGCCCCAGCATTTT. Its translation: CASSVGFQGDQPQHF.